This T cell receptor (beta chain) was documented in a study of blood T cell repertoires in COVID-19. Per the authors' pipeline: Researchers report that nucleated cell counts were estimated from reference gene primer amplification. Assay: immunoSEQ multiplex PCR; the TCRdb copy retains only in-frame clones and omits some. Clone size and V and J calls were adopted from that table, with D and trimming inferred from the DNA. The sample includes hundreds of thousands of clones, more than 85% of them seen just once. The study drew participants aged about 18 to 89 years from under 30 US areas. Donors in Cohort 3 counted as recovered after two negative PCRs, clearance, or symptom resolution. Looked up from germline, CDR1 is LGHDT and CDR2 is YNNKEL (reference sequence). Trimming removed 0 bases from V and 7 bases from J; junction bases left unmatched: 6. The CDR3 length is 16 residues.

The rearrangement links TRBV3-1 (or the pseudogene TRBV3-2) to TRBJ2-2; 9 bases agree with TRBD1. The TCR originated in a man aged 35 to 55 who had recovered from COVID-19. The specimen was PBMCs or T cells enriched from blood (not recorded which). The CDR3 region is CASSQEWDRVGGELFF. In DNA, the CDR3 is TGTGCCAGCAGCCAAGAGTGGGACAGGGTAGGCGGGGAGCTGTTTTTT.